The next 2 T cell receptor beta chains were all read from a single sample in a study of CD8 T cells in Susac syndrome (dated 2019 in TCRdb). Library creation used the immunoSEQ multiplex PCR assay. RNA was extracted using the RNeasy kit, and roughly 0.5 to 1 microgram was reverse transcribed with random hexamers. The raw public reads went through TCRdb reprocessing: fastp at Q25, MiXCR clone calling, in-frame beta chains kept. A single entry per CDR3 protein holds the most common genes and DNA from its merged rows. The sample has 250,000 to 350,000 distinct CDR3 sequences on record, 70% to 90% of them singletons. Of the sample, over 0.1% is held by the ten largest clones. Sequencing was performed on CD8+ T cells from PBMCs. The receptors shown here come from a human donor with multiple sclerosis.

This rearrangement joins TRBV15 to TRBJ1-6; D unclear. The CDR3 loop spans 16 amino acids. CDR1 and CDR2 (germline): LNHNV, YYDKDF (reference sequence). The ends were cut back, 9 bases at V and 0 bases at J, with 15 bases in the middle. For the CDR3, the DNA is TGTGCCACAACGAAACGACATCCCTCCTATAATTCACCCCTCCACTTT. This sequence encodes CATTKRHPSYNSPLHF.

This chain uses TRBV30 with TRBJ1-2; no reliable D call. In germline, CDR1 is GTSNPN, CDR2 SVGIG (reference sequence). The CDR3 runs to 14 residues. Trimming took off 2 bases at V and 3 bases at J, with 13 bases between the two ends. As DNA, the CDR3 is TGTGCCTGGAGTTACACTGAGGTGGACTATGGCTACACCTTC. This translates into CAWSYTEVDYGYTF.